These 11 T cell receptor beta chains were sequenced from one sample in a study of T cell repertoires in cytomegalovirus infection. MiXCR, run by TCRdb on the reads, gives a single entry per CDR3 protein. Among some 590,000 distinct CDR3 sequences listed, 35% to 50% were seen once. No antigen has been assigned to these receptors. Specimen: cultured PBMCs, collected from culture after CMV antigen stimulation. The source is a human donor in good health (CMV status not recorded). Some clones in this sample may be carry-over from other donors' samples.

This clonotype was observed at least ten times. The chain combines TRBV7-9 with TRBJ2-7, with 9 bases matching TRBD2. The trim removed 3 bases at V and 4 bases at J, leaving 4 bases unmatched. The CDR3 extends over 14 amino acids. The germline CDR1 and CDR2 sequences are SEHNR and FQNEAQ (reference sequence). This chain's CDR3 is CASSFGAGGYEQYF. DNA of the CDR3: TGTGCCAGCAGCTTTGGTGCGGGAGGGTACGAGCAGTACTTC.

The CDR3 DNA is TGTGCCAGCAGCTTATTGGGGCTCGAGCAGTACTTC. Protein product: CASSLLGLEQYF. The V and J genes are TRBV7-2 and TRBJ2-7; D might be TRBD1 (5 bases). With 2 bases removed from V and 6 bases from J, the gap between germline ends came to 8 bases. The germline V gene encodes CDR1 SGHTA and CDR2 FQGNSA. The CDR3 contains 12 residues.

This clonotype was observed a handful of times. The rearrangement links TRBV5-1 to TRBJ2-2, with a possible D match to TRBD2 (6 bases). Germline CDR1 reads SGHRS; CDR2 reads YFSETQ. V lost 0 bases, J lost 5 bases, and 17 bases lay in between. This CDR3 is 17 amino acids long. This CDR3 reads CASSLDKGGSVTGELFF. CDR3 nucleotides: TGCGCCAGCAGCTTGGATAAGGGAGGCTCGGTTACCGGGGAGCTGTTTTTT. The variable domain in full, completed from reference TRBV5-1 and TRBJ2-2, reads KAGVTQTPRYLIKTRGQQVTLSCSPISGHRSVSWYQQTPGQGLQFLFEYFSETQRNKGNFPGRFSGRQFSNSRSEMNVSTLELGDSALYLCASSLDKGGSVTGELFFGEGSRLTVL.

For the CDR3, the DNA is TGCGCCAGCAGTCTCCGTCCGGGACATCAAGGCGATGAGCAGTTCTTC. This gives the protein CASSLRPGHQGDEQFF. J is TRBJ2-1 and V is TRBV4-1; tentatively, D is TRBD1 (6 bases). This CDR3 is 16 amino acids long. Trimming pared 6 bases from V and 8 bases from J, leaving 23 bases between. The germline V gene encodes CDR1 MGHRA and CDR2 YSYEKL.

DNA of the CDR3: TGCAGTGCTAGAGAGGCCGACTTAGACAGATATGGCTACACCTTC. It specifies CSAREADLDRYGYTF. The chain couples TRBV20-1 to TRBJ1-2; D may be TRBD1 (5 bases). From germline, CDR1 is DFQATT and CDR2 SNEGSKA (reference sequence). V was clipped by 0 bases and J by 5 bases, with 16 bases between them. The CDR3 is made up of 15 amino acids.

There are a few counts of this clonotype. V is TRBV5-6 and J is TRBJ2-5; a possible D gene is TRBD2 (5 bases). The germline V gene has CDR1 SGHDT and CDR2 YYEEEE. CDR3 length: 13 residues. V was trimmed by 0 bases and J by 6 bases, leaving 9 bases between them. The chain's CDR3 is CASSLAGMKTQYF. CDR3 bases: TGTGCCAGCAGCTTGGCCGGGATGAAGACCCAGTACTTC.

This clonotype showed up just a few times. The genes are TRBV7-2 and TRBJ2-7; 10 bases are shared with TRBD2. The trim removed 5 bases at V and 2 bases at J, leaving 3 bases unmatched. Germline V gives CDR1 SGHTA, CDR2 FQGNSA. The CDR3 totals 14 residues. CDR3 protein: CASSPAGGPYEQYF. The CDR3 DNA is TGTGCCAGCAGCCCAGCGGGGGGGCCCTACGAGCAGTACTTC.

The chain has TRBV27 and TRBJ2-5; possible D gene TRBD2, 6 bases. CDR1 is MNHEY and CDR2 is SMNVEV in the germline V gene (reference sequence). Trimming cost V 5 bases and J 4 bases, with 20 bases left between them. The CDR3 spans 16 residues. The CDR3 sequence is CASSPLLAASGETQYF. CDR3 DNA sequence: TGTGCCAGCAGTCCGTTACTAGCAGCCTCGGGAGAGACCCAGTACTTC.

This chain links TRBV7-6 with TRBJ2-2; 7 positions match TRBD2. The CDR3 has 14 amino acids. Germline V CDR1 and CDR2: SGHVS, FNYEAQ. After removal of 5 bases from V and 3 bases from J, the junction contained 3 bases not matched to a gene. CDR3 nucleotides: TGTGCCAGCAGCGATGCGGGGGACACCGGGGAGCTGTTTTTT. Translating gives CASSDAGDTGELFF.

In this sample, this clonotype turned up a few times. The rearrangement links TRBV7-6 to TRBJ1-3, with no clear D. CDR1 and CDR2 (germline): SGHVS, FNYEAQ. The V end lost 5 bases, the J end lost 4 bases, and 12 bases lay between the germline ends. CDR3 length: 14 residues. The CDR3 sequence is CASSANPLGNTIYF. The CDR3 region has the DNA TGTGCCAGCAGCGCAAACCCTCTAGGAAACACCATATATTTT.

The CDR3 spells CATSPGHLSYEQYF. CDR3 sequence (DNA): TGTGCCACCTCACCGGGACACCTCTCCTACGAGCAGTACTTC. The chain uses TRBV2 and TRBJ2-7, with TRBD1 as a possible D gene (6 bases). V was trimmed by 10 bases and J by 0 bases, leaving 16 bases between them. Germline values: CDR1 SNHLY, CDR2 FYNNEI. This CDR3 comprises 14 residues.